Shown below are 15 T cell receptor beta chains from a single sample sequenced in a study of CD8 T cells in Susac syndrome. The authors reverse transcribed about 0.5 to 1 ug RNA with random hexamers. TCRdb processed the immunoSEQ multiplex PCR reads anew with MiXCR; each CDR3 protein has one entry. The sample has 140,000 to 150,000 distinct CDR3 sequences, roughly 95% seen once; the top ten hold 0.075% to 0.1%. Input material: CD4+ T cells from PBMCs. The receptors stem from a human donor in good health.

V is TRBV20-1 and J is TRBJ1-2; D is ambiguous. Germline V CDR1 and CDR2: DFQATT, SNEGSKA (reference sequence). This CDR3 is 12 amino acids long. The V end lost 3 bases, the J end lost 8 bases, and 13 bases lay between the germline ends. In nucleotides, the CDR3 is TGCAGTGCTAGGACGGACTCAGGAGGCTACACCTTC. Its translation: CSARTDSGGYTF.

As DNA, the CDR3 is TGTGCCAGCAGCGGGGGACTGGGTCTCAAGCAGTACTTC. Protein product: CASSGGLGLKQYF. The rearrangement uses TRBV9 and TRBJ2-7; the D gene is possibly TRBD2 (6 bases). V was cut by 3 bases and J by 8 bases, with 15 bases left in between. The CDR3 loop spans 13 amino acids. From germline, CDR1 is SGDLS and CDR2 YYNGEE.

This sequence joins TRBV3-1 and TRBJ2-7, with D perhaps matching TRBD2 (6 bases). Germline CDR1 reads LGHDT; CDR2 reads YNNKEL (reference sequence). This CDR3 region has 16 residues. V lost 0 bases and J lost 0, with 12 bases in between. This CDR3 is CASSQDRGYSSYEQYF. The CDR3 DNA reads as TGTGCCAGCAGCCAAGATCGGGGGTATAGCTCCTACGAGCAGTACTTC.

The chain recombines TRBV19 with TRBJ2-1; D uncertain. This CDR3 spans 11 amino acids. The V end lost 6 bases, the J end lost 3 bases, and 3 bases lay between the germline ends. Germline V gene sequence: CDR1 LNHDA, CDR2 SQIVND (reference sequence). The CDR3, as DNA: TGTGCCAGTAGAAACTACAATGAGCAGTTCTTC. Translation gives CASRNYNEQFF.

The CDR3 DNA reads TGTGCCAGCAGCTTGAGGGCGGGGAAGGGCGGGGAGCTGTTTTTT. Translating it yields CASSLRAGKGGELFF. The chain links TRBV5-4 to TRBJ2-2, with D maybe TRBD2 (6 bases). Trimming took 1 base from V and 7 from J, leaving 14 bases between them. CDR3 length: 15 amino acids. The germline V gene has CDR1 SGHNT and CDR2 YYREEE (reference sequence). The variable domain in full, with the rest retrieved from reference TRBV5-4 and TRBJ2-2, is ETGVTQSPTHLIKTRGQQVTLRCSSQSGHNTVSWYQQALGQGPQFIFQYYREEENGRGNFPPRFSGLQFPNYSSELNVNALELDDSALYLCASSLRAGKGGELFFGEGSRLTVL.

The chain carries TRBV19 and TRBJ1-5; unclear D gene. The CDR3 extends over 14 amino acids. CDR1 LNHDA and CDR2 SQIVND come from the germline V gene (reference sequence). V was cut by 5 bases and J by 3 bases, with 11 bases left in between. The chain's CDR3 is CASSARMLNQPQHF. CDR3 sequence (DNA): TGTGCCAGTAGTGCCAGGATGCTCAATCAGCCCCAGCATTTT.

The CDR3 DNA follows: TGCGCCAGCAGCCACCTCCCCGGGACAGCTGAAAAACTGTTTTTT. This encodes CASSHLPGTAEKLFF. The V call is TRBV4-1, the J call TRBJ1-4, with 7 bases matching TRBD1. J was trimmed by 7 bases and V by 3 bases; bases with no gene match: 8. The germline gives CDR1 MGHRA, CDR2 YSYEKL. The CDR3 spans 15 residues.

The V call is TRBV18, the J call TRBJ1-2; TRBD1 might be the D (5 bases). V was shortened by 0 bases and J by 0 bases, with 11 bases between the two germline ends. The CDR3 sequence is 16 residues long. The germline gives CDR1 KGHSH, CDR2 LQKENI. The CDR3 DNA reads as TGTGCCAGCTCACCACCCACAGGCAGAGCTAACTATGGCTACACCTTC. Residues: CASSPPTGRANYGYTF.

This chain links TRBV12-3 or TRBV12-4 with TRBJ2-1; TRBD2 is a possible D gene (6 bases). The ends were cut back, 6 bases at V and 7 bases at J, with 19 bases in the middle. The CDR3 is 15 residues long. The CDR3 DNA reads as TGTGCCAGCAGCCCACGTCCTAGCGCCGCAAATGAGCAGTTCTTC. This encodes CASSPRPSAANEQFF.

The V gene is TRBV3-1, the J gene TRBJ2-7; 15 bases align to TRBD2. With V trimmed by 5 bases and J by 6 bases, 11 bases remained unmatched. CDR1 and CDR2 from the germline V gene are LGHDT and YNNKEL (reference sequence). This CDR3 region has 17 residues. CDR3 residues: CASSESIGLAGGREQYF. The CDR3, as DNA: TGTGCCAGCAGCGAATCAATCGGACTAGCGGGGGGGCGCGAGCAGTACTTC.

CDR3 DNA: TGTGCCAGCAGCCAAGATCACAGGGCAGGGACTGAAGCTTTCTTT. This sequence encodes CASSQDHRAGTEAFF. This chain uses TRBV3-1 with TRBJ1-1; possibly TRBD1 for D (6 bases). In germline, CDR1 is LGHDT, CDR2 YNNKEL (reference sequence). CDR3 length: 15 amino acids. The germline V and J ends were trimmed by 0 bases and 5 bases, with 13 bases remaining between them.

This sequence joins TRBV28 and TRBJ1-1; D not certain. CDR1 MDHEN and CDR2 SYDVKM come from the germline V gene. Trimming stripped 2 bases from V and 0 bases from J, with 7 bases between. The CDR3 covers 14 residues. CDR3 in amino acids: CASSLRALNTEAFF. The CDR3 coding sequence is TGTGCCAGCAGTTTAAGGGCCCTGAACACTGAAGCTTTCTTT.

The chain couples TRBV5-4 to TRBJ1-2; TRBD1 aligns across 9 bases. CDR1 SGHNT and CDR2 YYREEE come from the germline V gene (reference sequence). The V gene end was trimmed by 4 bases and the J gene end by 6 bases; junction bases not matched to a gene: 7. The CDR3 extends over 14 amino acids. CDR3 nucleotides: TGTGCCAGCAGCGATAAACAGGGGGCTGATGGCTACACCTTC. The encoded protein is CASSDKQGADGYTF. Variable domain in full (rest from reference TRBV5-4 and TRBJ1-2): ETGVTQSPTHLIKTRGQQVTLRCSSQSGHNTVSWYQQALGQGPQFIFQYYREEENGRGNFPPRFSGLQFPNYSSELNVNALELDDSALYLCASSDKQGADGYTFGSGTRLTVV.

V is TRBV19 and J is TRBJ1-2; a possible D gene is TRBD1 (6 bases). The V end was cut by 5 bases, the J end by 4 bases, with 23 bases between. The CDR3 is 17 amino acids. The germline V gene has CDR1 LNHDA and CDR2 SQIVND (reference sequence). CDR3 in amino acids: CASSPMGDTFYGYGYTF. The CDR3 region has the DNA TGTGCCAGTAGTCCTATGGGGGACACCTTCTATGGCTATGGCTACACCTTC.

Notes on this clonotype: The germline gene is not matched at one end of the junction; a read error may be the cause. The CDR3 DNA sequence: TGCGCCAGCAGTTCCGGGACAGGGATCTTTTATGAACAGTTCTTC. Translated: CASSSGTGIFYEQFF. J is TRBJ2-1 and V is TRBV5-1, with TRBD1 identical over 9 bases. Germline V lookup: CDR1 SGHRS, CDR2 YFSETQ. CDR3 length: 15 residues.